The 20 T cell receptor beta chains below come from one sample, sequenced in a study of T cell responses to AZD1222 COVID-19 vaccine. Libraries were prepared by immunoSEQ multiplex PCR; TCRdb keeps only in-frame clonotypes and omits some of them. This sample yields some 280,000 clones, of which 94% are seen a single time; around 0.6% belongs to the top ten. Specimen: peripheral blood, collected 28 days after the second AZD1222 dose. The receptors originated from an adult who received the AZD1222 COVID-19 vaccine.

The chain recombines TRBV18 with TRBJ2-7; D could derive from TRBD1 or TRBD2 (5 bases each). V gave up 2 bases and J gave up 4 bases, with 18 bases separating them. The CDR3 totals 16 residues. Germline V gene sequence: CDR1 KGHSH, CDR2 LQKENI. Here the CDR3 DNA reads TGTGCCAGCTCACCAAACCGCGGCCGAGGGGAATACGAGCAGTACTTC. Protein sequence: CASSPNRGRGEYEQYF.

The chain joins TRBV28 to TRBJ1-3; D ambiguous. This CDR3 region has 13 residues. CDR1 is MDHEN and CDR2 is SYDVKM in the germline V gene. The CDR3 region has the DNA TGTGCTGTAATCAAGCGATCTGGAAACACCATATATTTT. Translating it yields CAVIKRSGNTIYF. The variable domain in full, completed from reference TRBV28 and TRBJ1-3, reads DVKVTQSSRYLVKRTGEKVFLECVQDMDHENMFWYRQDPGLGLRLIYFSYDVKMKEKGDIPEGYSVSREKKERFSLILESASTNQTSMYLCAVIKRSGNTIYFGEGSWLTVV.

The chain recombines TRBV7-2 with TRBJ2-2; D is ambiguous. This CDR3 is built from 16 residues. V was pared by 5 bases and J by 4 bases, with 17 bases between. Germline V lookup: CDR1 SGHTA, CDR2 FQGNSA. The CDR3 protein is CASSPLESSLTGELFF. The DNA of the CDR3 is TGTGCCAGCAGCCCCCTCGAGAGCAGCCTCACCGGGGAGCTGTTTTTT. The entire variable domain, with the rest obtained from reference TRBV7-2 and TRBJ2-2, is as follows: GAGVSQSPSNKVTEKGKDVELRCDPISGHTALYWYRQSLGQGLEFLIYFQGNSAPDKSGLPSDRFSAERTGGSVSTLTIQRTQQEDSAVYLCASSPLESSLTGELFFGEGSRLTVL.

This sequence joins TRBV19 and TRBJ1-6; D gene uncertain. Germline V gene data show CDR1 as LNHDA and CDR2 as SQIVND (reference sequence). V lost 2 bases and J 3 bases, leaving 5 bases between the germline ends. The CDR3 is made up of 14 amino acids. CDR3 in amino acids: CASSISVYNSPLHF. The CDR3 DNA reads TGTGCCAGTAGTATATCGGTCTATAATTCACCCCTCCACTTT.

The gene calls are TRBV4-3 and TRBJ1-1; no definite D call. V was pared by 4 bases and J by 1 base, with 7 bases between. CDR1 LGHNA and CDR2 YSLEER come from the germline V gene. This CDR3 has 13 amino acids. CDR3 sequence (DNA): TGCGCCAGCAGCCCCTCAACGAACACTGAAGCTTTCTTT. This sequence encodes CASSPSTNTEAFF.

The chain is built from TRBV28 and TRBJ2-7; 12 nucleotides agree with TRBD1. CDR3 length: 14 residues. V trimming: 3 bases; J trimming: 4 bases; junction bases outside the gene matches: 1. Per the germline V gene, CDR1 is MDHEN and CDR2 is SYDVKM. The CDR3 region has the DNA TGTGCCAGCAGTTTGGGACAGGGGGCTTACGAGCAGTACTTC. As protein: CASSLGQGAYEQYF.

The chain combines TRBV5-6 with TRBJ1-1; a possible D gene is TRBD1 (5 bases). This CDR3 is built from 14 residues. Germline V CDR1 and CDR2: SGHDT, YYEEEE. Trimming removed 5 bases from V and 4 bases from J, with 15 bases in between. The CDR3 is CASSPPQGFTEAFF. The CDR3 DNA reads TGTGCCAGCAGTCCGCCCCAGGGCTTCACTGAAGCTTTCTTT.

This chain joins TRBV4-1 and TRBJ1-2, with D possibly being TRBD1 (5 bases). Germline loops: CDR1 MGHRA, CDR2 YSYEKL. Trimming stripped 0 bases from V and 4 bases from J, with 12 bases between. The CDR3 runs 15 residues. CDR3 sequence: CASSQDRRGAYGYTF. DNA of the CDR3: TGCGCCAGCAGCCAAGATAGGAGGGGCGCCTATGGCTACACCTTC.

The chain is built from TRBV9 and TRBJ2-7; D is unclear. Germline V lookup: CDR1 SGDLS, CDR2 YYNGEE. The CDR3 runs to 14 residues. Trimming took off 7 bases at V and 2 bases at J, with 16 bases between the two ends. This CDR3 is CASSPGYRAYEQYF. The CDR3 DNA follows: TGTGCCAGCTCCCCCGGGTACCGAGCCTACGAGCAGTACTTC.

The sample holds a few counts of this clone. The chain is built from TRBV19 and TRBJ2-2; 9 nucleotides match TRBD2. Germline V CDR1 and CDR2: LNHDA, SQIVND (reference sequence). V shed 8 bases and J 5 bases; nucleotides not matched to a gene: 3. This CDR3 region has 13 residues. The CDR3 region has the DNA TGTGCCAGTTCTAGCGGGGTTACCGGGGAGCTGTTTTTT. Its protein product is CASSSGVTGELFF. Looking up the rest from reference TRBV19 and TRBJ2-2 gives the full variable domain: DGGITQSPKYLFRKEGQNVTLSCEQNLNHDAMYWYRQDPGQGLRLIYYSQIVNDFQKGDIAEGYSVSREKKESFPLTVTSAQKNPTAFYLCASSSGVTGELFFGEGSRLTVL.

The rearrangement links TRBV5-1 to TRBJ1-6; D unclear. Germline CDR1 reads SGHRS; CDR2 reads YFSETQ. V was shortened by 0 bases and J by 6 bases, with 7 bases between the two germline ends. There are 14 residues in the CDR3. The CDR3 sequence: CASSLEGANSPLHF. In DNA, the CDR3 is TGCGCCAGCAGCTTGGAGGGAGCTAATTCACCCCTCCACTTT.

The chain uses TRBV29-1 and TRBJ1-1; D unresolved. The germline gives CDR1 SQVTM, CDR2 ANQGSEA. This CDR3 comprises 12 residues. With 6 bases removed from V and 1 base from J, the gap between germline ends came to 9 bases. The CDR3 region has the DNA TGCAGCGTCAAAGGAAGGAACACTGAAGCTTTCTTT. Residues: CSVKGRNTEAFF.

This chain uses TRBV7-3 with TRBJ2-7; 9 bases agree with TRBD1. Losses at the gene ends were 5 bases for V and 2 bases for J; bases not matched to a gene: 7. In germline, CDR1 is SGHTA, CDR2 FQGTGA. The CDR3 is 15 amino acids. The DNA of the CDR3 is TGTGCCAGCAGCCCGGGACAGGGCCCTCCCTACGAGCAGTACTTC. Protein sequence: CASSPGQGPPYEQYF.

A few counts support this clone. The chain recombines TRBV6-1 with TRBJ1-2; no reliable D call. CDR1 MNHNS and CDR2 SASEGT come from the germline V gene. Between the trimmed V and J ends, which lost 2 bases and 4 bases, there was a span of 17 bases. CDR3 length: 16 residues. CDR3 DNA sequence: TGTGCCAGCAGTGAAAGCCCGGACGGACGGGTCTATGGCTACACCTTC. Its protein is CASSESPDGRVYGYTF.

The V call is TRBV5-4, the J call TRBJ2-5; D is perhaps TRBD1 (6 bases). The CDR3 extends over 15 amino acids. V was clipped by 4 bases and J by 1 base, with 14 bases between them. Germline values: CDR1 SGHNT, CDR2 YYREEE (reference sequence). CDR3 bases: TGTGCCAGCAGCCCACCGGGACACAGCCAAGAGACCCAGTACTTC. It is translated as CASSPPGHSQETQYF.

This clone is a singleton in its sample. This chain joins TRBV28 and TRBJ1-5; TRBD1 matches 8 bases. The CDR3 runs to 15 residues. V lost 4 bases to trimming and J lost 4 bases; unmatched junction nucleotides: 6. Per the germline V gene, CDR1 is MDHEN and CDR2 is SYDVKM. CDR3 protein: CASSSGQGNNQPQHF. The DNA of the CDR3 is TGTGCCAGCAGTTCCGGACAGGGAAATAATCAGCCCCAGCATTTT.

The chain has TRBV29-1 and TRBJ1-2, with unresolved D. The CDR3 consists of 12 residues. CDR1 SQVTM and CDR2 ANQGSEA come from the germline V gene. V lost 4 bases and J lost 2, with 8 bases in between. The CDR3 loop reads CSVAQGNYGYTF. CDR3 sequence (DNA): TGCAGCGTTGCCCAAGGGAACTATGGCTACACCTTC. The whole variable domain, filled in from reference TRBV29-1 and TRBJ1-2, reads SAVISQKPSRDICQRGTSLTIQCQVDSQVTMMFWYRQQPGQSLTLIATANQGSEATYESGFVIDKFPISRPNLTFSTLTVSNMSPEDSSIYLCSVAQGNYGYTFGSGTRLTVV.

This clone has just one count. The CDR3 DNA reads TGTGCCAGCAGCGTAGAGGGGGACAGGAATCTCCACTTT. Its translation: CASSVEGDRNLHF. V usage is TRBV7-9 and J usage is TRBJ1-6; 8 bases are a match to TRBD1. From germline, CDR1 is SEHNR and CDR2 FQNEAQ (reference sequence). The CDR3 is 13 residues long. J gave up 16 bases and V 5 bases, and 10 bases lay outside the gene matches.

The genes are TRBV23-1 and TRBJ2-1, with D unclear. TRBV23-1 is an ORF, and what it does is uncertain. Trimming took 3 bases from V and 2 from J, leaving 2 bases between them. The CDR3 covers 12 residues. As DNA, the CDR3 is TGCGCCAGCAGTCATCCCTACAATGAGCAGTTCTTC. Translating gives CASSHPYNEQFF.

The genes are TRBV6-4 and TRBJ2-2; 9 bases align to TRBD2. The ends lost 2 bases at V and 6 bases at J; junction bases unmatched: 13. CDR1 and CDR2 (germline): MRHNA, SNTAGT. The CDR3 length is 18 residues. DNA of the CDR3: TGTGCCAGCAGTGACCGCGGCACCTATAGCGGGAGCTCCGGGGAGCTGTTTTTT. Protein product: CASSDRGTYSGSSGELFF.